The clone carrying this T cell receptor (beta chain) was counted at least ten times. Its specificity is not known. This CDR3 contains 13 residues. Germline loops: CDR1 GTSNPN, CDR2 SVGIG (reference sequence). The ends were cut back, 0 bases at V and 2 bases at J, with 8 bases in the middle. These data come from a study of regulatory T cells in long-lasting Graves disease. TCR beta libraries were built with iRepertoire HTBI primers and Arm-PCR of CDR3 regions. TCRdb re-called the multiplex PCR reads through MiXCR, storing one row per CDR3 protein. This table has approximately 210,000 distinct CDR3 sequences, about 17% appearing once. Notes on the study in general: TRBV28, TRBJ1-2 and TRBJ2-5 were segments that persistent disease favored. The number of shared public clonotypes was higher in persistent patients (approximately 2,600) than new patients (just over 950).

As for time point: newly diagnosed GD, antithyroid drugs for less than 3 months. After RNA was extracted from PBMCs, the TCR library was made from it. The gene calls are TRBV30 and TRBJ2-7; D not resolved. Sample: peripheral blood mononuclear cells (PBMCs), taken at new diagnosis, from a patient treated with antithyroid drugs. The TCR originated in a female donor with Graves disease. The CDR3 is CAWSVSLAYEQYF. The CDR3 coding sequence is TGTGCCTGGAGTGTTAGCCTGGCCTACGAGCAGTACTTC.